This is a list of T cell receptor beta chains from one sample in a study of cytomegalovirus exposure and HLA in healthy donors. The table came from immunoSEQ multiplex PCR; TCRdb's copy has only in-frame clones and leaves some out. The sample lists 55,000 to 70,000 clones, over 90% seen once, with about 2.1% in the top ten. The sequenced sample consisted of PBMCs. These receptors came from a man aged 18 to 29 in good health and CMV-seronegative. Each CDR3 is given with its conserved first and last residue. Fields, in order: CDR3 DNA, CDR3 protein, clone size, CDR3 length, V gene, J gene, D gene. The D gene is left open where the match is weak. Clone size is shown for a subset of rows, as once, few, many or a class of expanded clone.

TGTGCCAGCAGCTTAGTGACAGGGATAGGCTACACCTTC	CASSLVTGIGYTF	.	13	TRBV11-2	TRBJ1-2	TRBD1
TGTGCCATCAGTGAGTCAGGGGTGAACACTGAAGCTTTCTTT	CAISESGVNTEAFF	.	14	TRBV10-3	TRBJ1-1	.
TGCGCCAGCTCCAGGGGTTGGGAGGAAGCTTTCTTT	CASSRGWEEAFF	.	12	TRBV5-1	TRBJ1-1	.
TGTGCCAGCAGTAAAGACAGTTTCACCGGGGAGCTGTTTTTT	CASSKDSFTGELFF	.	14	TRBV6-4	TRBJ2-2	.
TGTGCCAGCATCAGGGGTAGCACCGGGGAGCTGTTTTTT	CASIRGSTGELFF	.	13	TRBV25-1	TRBJ2-2	.
TGTGCCAGCAGCTCTGGAGTACGGACCGGGGAGCTGTTTTTT	CASSSGVRTGELFF	once	14	TRBV7-9	TRBJ2-2	.
TGTGCCAGCAGTGGGGACTCCCCCATCTACGAGCAGTACTTC	CASSGDSPIYEQYF	.	14	TRBV28	TRBJ2-7	.
TGTGCCAGCAGCGATGCGAGGGAGGGTGATACGCAGTATTTT	CASSDAREGDTQYF	.	14	TRBV5-4	TRBJ2-3	TRBD2
TGTGCCAGCAGTATGTTCGGGGAGAGTCCCGGCGAGCAGTACTTC	CASSMFGESPGEQYF	.	15	TRBV6-6	TRBJ2-7	.
TGTGCCAGCAGCTTAGATCTGTCCTCCTACGAGCAGTACTTC	CASSLDLSSYEQYF	.	14	TRBV11-3	TRBJ2-7	.
TGTGCCAGCAGTCTCAGGGTTCCGGTTGGAGGCTACACCTTC	CASSLRVPVGGYTF	.	14	TRBV28	TRBJ1-2	.
TGTGCCAGCAGCCAAGATGGGCAGAAAGAGACCCAGTACTTC	CASSQDGQKETQYF	.	14	TRBV4-2	TRBJ2-5	.
TGTGCCAGCAGCTCCGAGGGACAGGGGGCTCTGGAGACCCAGTACTTC	CASSSEGQGALETQYF	.	16	TRBV7-9	TRBJ2-5	TRBD1
TGTGCCAGCAGCTTGGGGGAGGTCTCGGACACTGAAGCTTTCTTT	CASSLGEVSDTEAFF	.	15	TRBV11-2	TRBJ1-1	.
TGTGCCAGCAGTGCTTTAGACTACAATGAGCAGTTCTTC	CASSALDYNEQFF	once	13	TRBV25-1	TRBJ2-1	.
TGTGCCAGTAGTAAGGACAGTCTCTACGAGCAGTACTTC	CASSKDSLYEQYF	.	13	TRBV19	TRBJ2-7	.
TGTGCCAGCAGCGACAGGTCCTCCTACGAGCAGTACTTC	CASSDRSSYEQYF	.	13	TRBV5-4	TRBJ2-7	.
TGTGCCAGCAGCTTGGGGCCTCGGGACAGCCTTTTC	CASSLGPRDSLF	.	12	TRBV5-6	TRBJ1-2	TRBD1
TGTGCCAGTAGTATCATATACGCAGGGCTAGCGGGAGCTCCACGGGAGACCCAGTACTTC	CASSIIYAGLAGAPRETQYF	.	20	TRBV19	TRBJ2-5	TRBD2
TGCGCCAGCAGCCAAATCGACAGGAACGGTGGCTACACCTTC	CASSQIDRNGGYTF	.	14	TRBV4-3	TRBJ1-2	.
TGTGCCAGCAGCCCCGGGACACCACACTACGAGCAGTACTTC	CASSPGTPHYEQYF	once	14	TRBV21-1	TRBJ2-7	.
TGCGCCAGCAGCTTTCTTCAGGGACAGGGCCCAGATACGCAGTATTTT	CASSFLQGQGPDTQYF	.	16	TRBV5-1	TRBJ2-3	TRBD1
TGCAGCGTTGAAGCAGGGGGCCTAACTGAAGCTTTCTTT	CSVEAGGLTEAFF	.	13	TRBV29-1	TRBJ1-1	TRBD1
TGTGCCAGCAGCAAAGGTCGGCGGGGCCGGATAGATACGCAGTATTTT	CASSKGRRGRIDTQYF	.	16	TRBV21-1	TRBJ2-3	.
TGCGCCAGCAGTGAGGCACAGACCTACGAGCAGTACTTC	CASSEAQTYEQYF	.	13	TRBV10-2	TRBJ2-7	.
TGTGCCAGCACTAGCGGCTACGAGCAGTACTTC	CASTSGYEQYF	.	11	TRBV7-9	TRBJ2-7	TRBD2
TGTGCCAGCAGCGAGACCGGGACTAGTAAGGGCTACGAGCAGTACTTC	CASSETGTSKGYEQYF	.	16	TRBV5-4	TRBJ2-7	TRBD2
TGTGCCAGCAGCCTCGGACAGGGAAACACCTTC	CASSLGQGNTF	.	11	TRBV11-2	TRBJ1-2	TRBD1
TGTGCCAGTAGTATGGGACAGGGGAGCTATGGCTACACCTTC	CASSMGQGSYGYTF	.	14	TRBV19	TRBJ1-2	TRBD1
TGTGCCAGCAGCCAGGCCGGTCAAGAGACCCAGTACTTC	CASSQAGQETQYF	.	13	TRBV11-3	TRBJ2-5	.
TGTGCTAGTGGTTTGACCCTCACCGGGACTAGCCCGGATTGGGATACGCAGTATTTT	CASGLTLTGTSPDWDTQYF	.	19	TRBV12-5	TRBJ2-3	TRBD2
TGTGCCAGCAGTGAAGAGCTCGTATACTATGGCTACACCTTC	CASSEELVYYGYTF	.	14	TRBV6-1	TRBJ1-2	.
TGTGCCAGCAGCTTAGTGGTGACAACTTCCATGAACACTGAAGCTTTCTTT	CASSLVVTTSMNTEAFF	.	17	TRBV7-8	TRBJ1-1	.
TGTGCCATCAGTGTCGACTCACGGGAGCAGTTCTTC	CAISVDSREQFF	.	12	TRBV10-3	TRBJ2-1	.
TGTGCCAGCTCACCACCTGAGGGCCTATATAATGAGCAGTTCTTC	CASSPPEGLYNEQFF	.	15	TRBV18	TRBJ2-1	.
TGTGCCAGCAGCTTAGACAGGGGGCTGTACGAGCAGTACTTC	CASSLDRGLYEQYF	few	14	TRBV11-1	TRBJ2-7	TRBD1
TGCGCCAGCAGCTTGAGGACAGGGGGCGCAAGACTCTTAACCGGGGAGCTGTTTTTT	CASSLRTGGARLLTGELFF	.	19	TRBV5-1	TRBJ2-2	TRBD1
TGTGCCAGCAGCTTAGCGGGACAGGATGGCTACACCTTC	CASSLAGQDGYTF	.	13	TRBV7-9	TRBJ1-2	TRBD1
TGCGCCAGCAGCTTGGAGTCGAGTGAGCAGTTCTTC	CASSLESSEQFF	.	12	TRBV5-1	TRBJ2-1	.
TGCGCCAGCAGTGAAATGGCTTACCAGTCCTACGAGCAGTACTTC	CASSEMAYQSYEQYF	.	15	TRBV5-1	TRBJ2-7	.
TGTGCCAGCAGCCAAGTGACCAGCGGGAGGGGCACAGATACGCAGTATTTT	CASSQVTSGRGTDTQYF	once	17	TRBV4-2	TRBJ2-3	TRBD2
TGTGCCAGCAGTATAGCGGGAACGGTCTACGAGCAGTACTTC	CASSIAGTVYEQYF	.	14	TRBV6-5	TRBJ2-7	TRBD2
TGTGCCAGCAGGGCCCAGACAGGGGCGAACACTGAAGCTTTCTTT	CASRAQTGANTEAFF	.	15	TRBV2	TRBJ1-1	TRBD1
TGTGCCAGCAGTTTAAACCTAGCGGGAGGGGCAGATACGCAGTATTTT	CASSLNLAGGADTQYF	.	16	TRBV7-2	TRBJ2-3	TRBD2
TGTGCCAGCAGCCCTGGGGGAGGAGGGTCGGGAGATACGCAGTATTTT	CASSPGGGGSGDTQYF	.	16	TRBV7-9	TRBJ2-3	.
TGTGCCAGCAGCTTATTACCACAGGGGGCAGGAAACACCATATATTTT	CASSLLPQGAGNTIYF	.	16	TRBV7-6	TRBJ1-3	TRBD1
TGTGCCAGCAGCTCCGGGGACAGCCCCACCTACGAGCAGTACTTC	CASSSGDSPTYEQYF	.	15	TRBV9	TRBJ2-7	TRBD1
TGTGCCATTAGTGGGCCGGGGGTTTTCCCACGCCGAGACGCCGGGGAGCTGTTTTTT	CAISGPGVFPRRDAGELFF	.	19	TRBV10-3	TRBJ2-2	.